This TCR beta chain is drawn from a study of long-term antiretroviral therapy in people with HIV. The V end was cut by 3 bases, the J end by 7 bases, with 19 bases between. This CDR3 region has 16 residues. Germline-derived CDR1 and CDR2 are SEHNR and FQNEAQ (reference sequence). Regarding this clone: Its antigen is still unknown.

Broader study findings: Relative to transplant donor controls, diversity remained lower despite increasing after ART. ART adherence, viral resistance and therapy changes were undocumented.

Investigators performed immunoSEQ version v3.0 at survey level. Per-sample sequencing targets were roughly 35,000-55,000 T-cell genomes. This table comes from immunoSEQ multiplex PCR, and its TCRdb copy is limited to in-frame clones, with some not included. The table lists 20,000 to 30,000 clones, around 95% of them singletons. Cryopreserved PBMC, at 1-10 million per sample, were present before DNA extraction. The chain has TRBV7-9 and TRBJ1-5; D is uncertain. Sequences were derived from unsorted PBMCs, sampled about 4.7 years after starting antiretroviral therapy. The clonotype was recovered from a woman between 45 and 60 years old with HIV. This chain's CDR3 is CASSFSEGLPLQPQHF. The CDR3 bases are TGTGCCAGCAGCTTTAGCGAAGGGCTACCCTTACAGCCCCAGCATTTT.